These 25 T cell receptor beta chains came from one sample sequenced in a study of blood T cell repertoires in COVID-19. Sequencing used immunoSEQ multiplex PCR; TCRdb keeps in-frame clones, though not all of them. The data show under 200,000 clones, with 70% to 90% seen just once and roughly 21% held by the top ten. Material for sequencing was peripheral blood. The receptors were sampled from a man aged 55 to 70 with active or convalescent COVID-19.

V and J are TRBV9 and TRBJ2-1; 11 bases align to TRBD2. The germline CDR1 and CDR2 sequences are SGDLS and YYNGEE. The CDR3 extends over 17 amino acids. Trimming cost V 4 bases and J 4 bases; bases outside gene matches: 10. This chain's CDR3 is CASSTRGASGGYNEQFF. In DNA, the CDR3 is TGTGCCAGCAGCACACGCGGGGCTAGCGGGGGGTACAATGAGCAGTTCTTC.

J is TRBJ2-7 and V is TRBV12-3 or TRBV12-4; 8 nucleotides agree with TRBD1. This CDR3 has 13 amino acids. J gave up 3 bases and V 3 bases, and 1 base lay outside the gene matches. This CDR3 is CASSLDRVYEQYF. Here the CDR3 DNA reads TGTGCCAGCAGTTTGGACAGGGTCTACGAGCAGTACTTC.

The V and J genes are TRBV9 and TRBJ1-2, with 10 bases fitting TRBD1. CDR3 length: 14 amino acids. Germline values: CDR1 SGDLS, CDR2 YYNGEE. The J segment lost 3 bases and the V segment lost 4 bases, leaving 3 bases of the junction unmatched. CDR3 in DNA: TGTGCCAGCAGCCCGGGACAGGGGTACTATGGCTACACCTTC. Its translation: CASSPGQGYYGYTF.

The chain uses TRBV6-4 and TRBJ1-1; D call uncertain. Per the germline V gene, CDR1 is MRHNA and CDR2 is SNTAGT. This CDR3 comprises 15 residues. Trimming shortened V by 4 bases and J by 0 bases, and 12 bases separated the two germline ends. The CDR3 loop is CASSVSATMNTEAFF. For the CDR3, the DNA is TGTGCCAGCAGTGTCTCGGCCACCATGAACACTGAAGCTTTCTTT.

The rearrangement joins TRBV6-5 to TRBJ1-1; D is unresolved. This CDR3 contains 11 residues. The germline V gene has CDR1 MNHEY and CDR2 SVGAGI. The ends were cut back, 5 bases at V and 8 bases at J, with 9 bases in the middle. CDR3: CASSIYSEAFF. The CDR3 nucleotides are TGTGCCAGCAGTATATACTCAGAAGCTTTCTTT.

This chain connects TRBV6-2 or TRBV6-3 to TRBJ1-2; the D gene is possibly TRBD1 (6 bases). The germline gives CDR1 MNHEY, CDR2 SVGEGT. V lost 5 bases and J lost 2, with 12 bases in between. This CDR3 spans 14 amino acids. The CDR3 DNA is TGTGCCAGCAGTACCTTAGGGACAAACTATGGCTACACCTTC. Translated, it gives CASSTLGTNYGYTF.

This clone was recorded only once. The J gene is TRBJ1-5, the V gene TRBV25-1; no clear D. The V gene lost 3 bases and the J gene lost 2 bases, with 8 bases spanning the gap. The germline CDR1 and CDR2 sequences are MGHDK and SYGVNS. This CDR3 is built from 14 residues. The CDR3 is CASSDLEGNQPQHF. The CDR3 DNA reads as TGTGCCAGCAGTGATTTAGAGGGCAATCAGCCCCAGCATTTT.

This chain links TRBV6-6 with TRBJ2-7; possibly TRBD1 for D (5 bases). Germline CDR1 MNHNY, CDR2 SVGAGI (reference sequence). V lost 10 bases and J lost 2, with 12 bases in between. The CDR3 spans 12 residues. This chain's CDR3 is CATARQPYEQYF. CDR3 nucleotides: TGTGCCACCGCCCGACAGCCCTACGAGCAGTACTTC.

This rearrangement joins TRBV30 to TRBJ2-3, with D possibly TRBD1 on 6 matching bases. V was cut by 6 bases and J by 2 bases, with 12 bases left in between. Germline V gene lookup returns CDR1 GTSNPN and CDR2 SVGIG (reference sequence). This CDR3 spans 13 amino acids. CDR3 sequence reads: CACSGDLTDTQYF. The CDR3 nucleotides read TGTGCCTGCTCAGGGGATCTCACAGATACGCAGTATTTT.

The CDR3 DNA reads TGTGCCAGCAGCAAAGGCAGGGAGGGCAGACAGCCCCAGCATTTT. Its translation: CASSKGREGRQPQHF. The chain joins TRBV21-1 to TRBJ1-5. TRBV21-1 is marked as a pseudogene. The CDR3 has 15 residues.

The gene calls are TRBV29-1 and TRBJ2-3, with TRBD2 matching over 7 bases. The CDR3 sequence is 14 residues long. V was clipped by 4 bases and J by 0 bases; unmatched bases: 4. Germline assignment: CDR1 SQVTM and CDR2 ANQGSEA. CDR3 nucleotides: TGCAGCGTTGCTCGGGGGGATAGCACAGATACGCAGTATTTT. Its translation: CSVARGDSTDTQYF.

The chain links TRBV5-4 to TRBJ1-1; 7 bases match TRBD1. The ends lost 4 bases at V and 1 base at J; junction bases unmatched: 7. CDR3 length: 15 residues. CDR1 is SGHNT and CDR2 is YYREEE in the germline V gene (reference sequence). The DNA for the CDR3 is TGTGCCAGCAGCGTGATGACAGGGCGGAACACTGAAGCTTTCTTT. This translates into CASSVMTGRNTEAFF.

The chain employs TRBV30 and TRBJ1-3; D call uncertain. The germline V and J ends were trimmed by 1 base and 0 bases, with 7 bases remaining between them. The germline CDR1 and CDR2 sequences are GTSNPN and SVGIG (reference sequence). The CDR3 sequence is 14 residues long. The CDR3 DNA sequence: TGTGCCTGGAGTGATAGCAGCTCTGGAAACACCATATATTTT. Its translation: CAWSDSSSGNTIYF.

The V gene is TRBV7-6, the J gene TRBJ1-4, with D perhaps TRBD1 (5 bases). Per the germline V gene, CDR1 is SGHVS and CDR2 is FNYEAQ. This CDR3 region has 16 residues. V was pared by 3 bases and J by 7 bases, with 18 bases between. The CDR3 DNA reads TGTGCCAGCAGCTTGGGTCGGCAGGGAGGTAGTGAAAAACTGTTTTTT. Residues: CASSLGRQGGSEKLFF.

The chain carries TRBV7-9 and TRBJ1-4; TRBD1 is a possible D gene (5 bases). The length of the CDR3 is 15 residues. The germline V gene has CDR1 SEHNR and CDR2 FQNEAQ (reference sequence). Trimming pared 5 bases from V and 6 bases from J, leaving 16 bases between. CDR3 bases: TGTGCCAGCAGCCCAGCGGGGCGCGGGTATGAAAAACTGTTTTTT. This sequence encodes CASSPAGRGYEKLFF.

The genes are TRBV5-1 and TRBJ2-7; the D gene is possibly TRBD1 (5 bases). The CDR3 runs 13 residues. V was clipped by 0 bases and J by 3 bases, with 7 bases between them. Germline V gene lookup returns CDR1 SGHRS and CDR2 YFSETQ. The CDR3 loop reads CASSLGQNYEQYF. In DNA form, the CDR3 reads TGCGCCAGCAGCTTGGGACAGAACTACGAGCAGTACTTC.

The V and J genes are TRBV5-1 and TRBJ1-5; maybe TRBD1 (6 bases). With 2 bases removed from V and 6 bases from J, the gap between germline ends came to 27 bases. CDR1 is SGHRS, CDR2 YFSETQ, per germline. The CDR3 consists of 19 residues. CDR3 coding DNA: TGCGCCAGCAGCTTCCCTAACAGATCGGGGGGATGGGGGCGTCAGCCCCAGCATTTT. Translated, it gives CASSFPNRSGGWGRQPQHF. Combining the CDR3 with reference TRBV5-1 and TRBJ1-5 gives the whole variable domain KAGVTQTPRYLIKTRGQQVTLSCSPISGHRSVSWYQQTPGQGLQFLFEYFSETQRNKGNFPGRFSGRQFSNSRSEMNVSTLELGDSALYLCASSFPNRSGGWGRQPQHFGDGTRLSIL.

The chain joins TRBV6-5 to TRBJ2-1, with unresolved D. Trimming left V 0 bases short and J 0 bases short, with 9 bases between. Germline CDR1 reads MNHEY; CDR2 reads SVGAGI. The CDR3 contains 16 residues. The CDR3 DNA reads TGTGCCAGCAGTTACTCGATCCCGAGCTCCTACAATGAGCAGTTCTTC. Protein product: CASSYSIPSSYNEQFF.

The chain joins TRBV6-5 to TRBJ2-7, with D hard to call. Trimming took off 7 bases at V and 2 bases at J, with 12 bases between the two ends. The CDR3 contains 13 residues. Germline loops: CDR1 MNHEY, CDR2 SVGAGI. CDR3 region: CASTLTQTYEQYF. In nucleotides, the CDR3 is TGTGCCAGCACTCTGACTCAGACCTACGAGCAGTACTTC.

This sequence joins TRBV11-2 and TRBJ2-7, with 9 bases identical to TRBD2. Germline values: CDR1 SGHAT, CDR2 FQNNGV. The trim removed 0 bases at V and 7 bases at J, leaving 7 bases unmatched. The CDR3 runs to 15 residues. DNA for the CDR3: TGTGCCAGCAGCTTAGATCAAGCGGGGGGCCGGGAGCAGTACTTC. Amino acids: CASSLDQAGGREQYF.

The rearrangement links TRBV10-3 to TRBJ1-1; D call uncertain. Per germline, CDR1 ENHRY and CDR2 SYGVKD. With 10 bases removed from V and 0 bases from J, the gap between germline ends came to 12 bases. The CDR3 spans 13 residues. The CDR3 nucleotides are TGTGCCACGAGTGGGCTCATGAACACTGAAGCTTTCTTT. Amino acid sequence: CATSGLMNTEAFF.

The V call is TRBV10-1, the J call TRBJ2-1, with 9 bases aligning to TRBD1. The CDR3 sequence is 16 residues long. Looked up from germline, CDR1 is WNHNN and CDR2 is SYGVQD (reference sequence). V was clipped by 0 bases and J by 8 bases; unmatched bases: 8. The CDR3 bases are TGCGCCAGCAGTGAGTCCATCGGACAGGGGTTCGATGAGCAGTTCTTC. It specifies CASSESIGQGFDEQFF.

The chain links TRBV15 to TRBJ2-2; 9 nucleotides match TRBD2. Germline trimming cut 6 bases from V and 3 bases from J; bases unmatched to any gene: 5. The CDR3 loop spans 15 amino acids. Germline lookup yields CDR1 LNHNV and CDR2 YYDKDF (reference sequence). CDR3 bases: TGTGCCACCAGGGAGACTAGCGGTCACACCGGGGAGCTGTTTTTT. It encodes CATRETSGHTGELFF.

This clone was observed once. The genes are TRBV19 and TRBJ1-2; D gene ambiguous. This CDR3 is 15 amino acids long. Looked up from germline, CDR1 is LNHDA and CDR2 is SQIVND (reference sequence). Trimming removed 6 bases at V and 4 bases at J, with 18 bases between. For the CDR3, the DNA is TGTGCCAGTAGGGCACATCTGGGTTCGGGCTATGGCTACACCTTC. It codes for CASRAHLGSGYGYTF.

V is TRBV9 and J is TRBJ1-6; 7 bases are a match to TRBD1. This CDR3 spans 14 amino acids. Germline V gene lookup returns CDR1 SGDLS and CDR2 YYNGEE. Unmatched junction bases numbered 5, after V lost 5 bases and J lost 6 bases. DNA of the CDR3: TGTGCCAGCAGAGGACAGGTTCCTAATTCACCCCTCCACTTT. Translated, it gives CASRGQVPNSPLHF.